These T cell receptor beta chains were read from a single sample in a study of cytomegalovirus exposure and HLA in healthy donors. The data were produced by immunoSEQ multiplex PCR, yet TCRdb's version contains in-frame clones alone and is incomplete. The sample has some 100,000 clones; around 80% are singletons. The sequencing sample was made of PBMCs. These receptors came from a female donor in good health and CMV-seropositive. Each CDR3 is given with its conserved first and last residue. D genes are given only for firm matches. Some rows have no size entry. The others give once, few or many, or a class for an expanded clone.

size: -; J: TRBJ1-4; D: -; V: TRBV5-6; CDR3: CASNLAGIGDEKLFF; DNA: TGTGCCAGCAACTTGGCAGGGATCGGTGATGAAAAACTGTTTTTT
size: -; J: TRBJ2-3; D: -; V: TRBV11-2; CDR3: CASSLGISTDTQYF; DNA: TGTGCCAGCAGCTTGGGCATTAGCACAGATACGCAGTATTTT
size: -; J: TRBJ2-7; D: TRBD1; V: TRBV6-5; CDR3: CASKEIRTGSNEQYF; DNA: TGTGCCAGCAAGGAGATTCGGACAGGGAGCAACGAGCAGTACTTC
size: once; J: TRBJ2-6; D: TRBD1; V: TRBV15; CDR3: CATSRGQGAPSGANVLTF; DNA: TGTGCCACCAGCAGAGGACAGGGGGCCCCCTCTGGGGCCAACGTCCTGACTTTC
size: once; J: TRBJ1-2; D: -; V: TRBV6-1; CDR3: CASTDRALSGGYTF; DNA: TGTGCCAGCACCGACCGGGCTTTGAGCGGTGGCTACACCTTC
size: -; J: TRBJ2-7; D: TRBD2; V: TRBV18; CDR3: CASSPGGGEAYEQYF; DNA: TGTGCCAGCTCACCCGGGGGGGGAGAGGCCTACGAGCAGTACTTC
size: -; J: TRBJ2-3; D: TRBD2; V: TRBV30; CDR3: CAWSVTSGVVDTQYF; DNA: TGTGCCTGGAGTGTTACTAGCGGGGTAGTAGATACGCAGTATTTT
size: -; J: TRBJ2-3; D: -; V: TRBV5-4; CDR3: CASSTRTLSTDTQYF; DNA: TGTGCCAGCAGCACAAGAACCCTCAGCACAGATACGCAGTATTTT
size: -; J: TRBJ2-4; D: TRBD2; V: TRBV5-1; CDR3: CASSFDPISGSAKNIQYF; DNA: TGCGCCAGCAGCTTCGACCCAATAAGCGGGAGCGCCAAAAACATTCAGTACTTC
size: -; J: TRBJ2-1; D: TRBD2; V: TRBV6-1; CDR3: CASSPGTSGSNEQFF; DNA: TGTGCCAGCAGCCCCGGGACTAGCGGGAGCAATGAGCAGTTCTTC
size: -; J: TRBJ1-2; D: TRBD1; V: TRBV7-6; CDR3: CASSLRQGMSDGYTF; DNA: TGTGCCAGCAGCTTACGACAGGGAATGTCGGATGGCTACACCTTC
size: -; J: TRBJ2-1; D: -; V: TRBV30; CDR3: CAWSRSNEQFF; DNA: TGTGCCTGGAGTCGGAGCAATGAGCAGTTCTTC
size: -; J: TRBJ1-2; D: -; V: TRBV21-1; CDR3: CASSKGSLGQGYTF; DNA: TGTGCCAGCAGCAAAGGCAGTCTCGGACAAGGCTACACCTTC
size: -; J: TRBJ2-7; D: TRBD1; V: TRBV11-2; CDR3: CASSSNRGLNEQYF; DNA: TGTGCCAGCAGCTCAAACAGGGGGCTTAACGAGCAGTACTTC
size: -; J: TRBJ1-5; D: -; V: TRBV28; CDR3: CASRHPTGVTQPQHF; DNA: TGTGCCAGCAGACACCCGACCGGGGTAACTCAGCCCCAGCATTTT
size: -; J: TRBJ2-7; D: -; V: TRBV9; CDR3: CASSRGTGTYEQYF; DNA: TGTGCCAGCAGCCGCGGGACGGGGACCTACGAGCAGTACTTC
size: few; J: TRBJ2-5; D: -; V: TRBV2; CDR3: CASSEQAAYQETQYF; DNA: TGTGCCAGCAGTGAACAAGCGGCGTACCAAGAGACCCAGTACTTC
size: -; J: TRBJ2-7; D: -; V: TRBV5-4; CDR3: CASSLTGSYEQYF; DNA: TGTGCCAGCAGCTTGACAGGTTCCTACGAGCAGTACTTC
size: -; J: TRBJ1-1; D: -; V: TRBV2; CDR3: CASTPGANTEAFF; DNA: TGTGCCAGCACTCCAGGGGCCAACACTGAAGCTTTCTTT
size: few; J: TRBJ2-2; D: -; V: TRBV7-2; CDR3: CASSTRTTGELFF; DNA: TGTGCCAGCAGCACCAGAACCACCGGGGAGCTGTTTTTT
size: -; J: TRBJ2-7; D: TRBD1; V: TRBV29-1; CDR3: CSVEAGQFSYEQYF; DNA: TGCAGCGTTGAAGCGGGACAGTTTTCGTACGAGCAGTACTTC
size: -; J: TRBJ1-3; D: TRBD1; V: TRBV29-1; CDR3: CSVAGQGVFGNTIYF; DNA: TGCAGCGTTGCGGGACAGGGGGTTTTTGGAAACACCATATATTTT
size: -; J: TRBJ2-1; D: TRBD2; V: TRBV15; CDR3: CATSGETSGSGNEQFF; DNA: TGTGCCACCAGCGGCGAAACTAGCGGGTCGGGCAATGAGCAGTTCTTC
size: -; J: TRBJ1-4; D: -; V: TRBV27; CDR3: CATRDTGNEKLFF; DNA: TGTGCCACCCGGGACACCGGGAATGAAAAACTGTTTTTT
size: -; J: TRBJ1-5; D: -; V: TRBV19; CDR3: CASSIGDSQPQHF; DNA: TGTGCCAGTAGTATTGGAGATAGTCAGCCCCAGCATTTT
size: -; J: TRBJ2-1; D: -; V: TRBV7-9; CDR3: CASSLPSLNEQFF; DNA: TGTGCCAGCAGCTTACCTAGCTTGAATGAGCAGTTCTTC
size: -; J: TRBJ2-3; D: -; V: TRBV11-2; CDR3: CASGADPTDTQYF; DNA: TGTGCCAGCGGGGCAGACCCCACAGATACGCAGTATTTT
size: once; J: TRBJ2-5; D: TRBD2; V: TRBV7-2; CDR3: CASSPNSELLAGIQETQYF; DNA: TGTGCCAGCAGCCCTAACTCGGAGCTACTAGCGGGGATCCAAGAGACCCAGTACTTC
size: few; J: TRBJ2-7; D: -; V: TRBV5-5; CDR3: CASSSQLQLYEQYF; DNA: TGTGCCAGCAGCTCTCAGTTACAGCTCTACGAGCAGTACTTC
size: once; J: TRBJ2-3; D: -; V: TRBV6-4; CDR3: CASSDSVGTSTDTQYF; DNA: TGTGCCAGCAGTGACTCGGTAGGGACTAGCACAGATACGCAGTATTTT
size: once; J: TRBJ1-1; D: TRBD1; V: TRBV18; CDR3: CASSGPGQENTEAFF; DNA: TGTGCCAGCTCGGGTCCGGGACAGGAGAACACTGAAGCTTTCTTT
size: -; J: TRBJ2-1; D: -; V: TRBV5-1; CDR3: CASSLRIQGHEQFF; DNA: TGCGCCAGCAGCTTGCGTATACAGGGCCATGAGCAGTTCTTC
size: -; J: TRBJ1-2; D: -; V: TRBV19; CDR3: CASSKRTVGGYTF; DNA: TGTGCCAGTAGTAAACGGACAGTGGGTGGCTACACCTTC
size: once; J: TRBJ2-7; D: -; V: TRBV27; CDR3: CASNRGGSYEQYF; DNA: TGTGCCAGCAACCGAGGGGGCTCCTACGAGCAGTACTTC
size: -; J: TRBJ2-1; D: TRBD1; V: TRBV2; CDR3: CASSEAGRGQGYNEQFF; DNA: TGTGCCAGCAGTGAAGCGGGGAGAGGACAGGGGTACAATGAGCAGTTCTTC
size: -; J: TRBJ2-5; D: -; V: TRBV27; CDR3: CASQDIGETQYF; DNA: TGTGCCAGCCAGGACATCGGAGAGACCCAGTACTTC
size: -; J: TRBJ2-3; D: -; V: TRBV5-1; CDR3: CASSLAPGDLSTDTQYF; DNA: TGCGCCAGCAGCTTGGCTCCAGGGGACCTTAGCACAGATACGCAGTATTTT
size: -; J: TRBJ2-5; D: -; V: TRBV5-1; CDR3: CASSLFEGIAETQYF; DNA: TGCGCCAGCAGCTTGTTTGAGGGAATTGCAGAGACCCAGTACTTC
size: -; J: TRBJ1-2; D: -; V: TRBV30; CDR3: CAWSPFLLGGLRGYTF; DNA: TGTGCCTGGAGCCCCTTTCTCCTGGGGGGGTTGCGTGGCTACACCTTC
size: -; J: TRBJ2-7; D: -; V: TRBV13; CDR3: CASSLGAGGPLYEQYF; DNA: TGTGCCAGCAGCTTAGGCGCCGGGGGGCCCCTCTACGAGCAGTACTTC
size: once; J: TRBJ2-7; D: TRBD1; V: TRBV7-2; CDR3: CASSFTGGNYEQYF; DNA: TGTGCCAGCAGCTTCACAGGGGGCAACTACGAGCAGTACTTC
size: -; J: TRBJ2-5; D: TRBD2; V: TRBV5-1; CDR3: CASSLTSGIGETQYF; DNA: TGCGCCAGCAGCTTGACTAGCGGGATAGGAGAGACCCAGTACTTC
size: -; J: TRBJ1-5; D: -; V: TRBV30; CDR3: CAWSVRGMNQPQHF; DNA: TGTGCCTGGAGTGTACGAGGGATGAATCAGCCCCAGCATTTT